This entry features one T cell receptor (beta chain) sequence. Its antigen remains unidentified. Both 60 Vbeta primers and 13 Jbeta primers went into the PCR. Assay: immunoSEQ multiplex PCR; the TCRdb copy retains only in-frame clones and omits some. The sample yields fewer than 250,000 clones, around 75% seen once. This record belongs to a study of cytomegalovirus exposure and HLA in healthy donors. The wider study: Caucasian-associated ancestry cluster membership applied to less than 85% of approximately 420 genotyped donors. Overall study results and limits: The CMV antigen specificity of a few CMV-associated chains was confirmed through in vitro analysis. Upon later analysis, HLA-associated TCR beta chains proved more clonally expanded than other, equally common chains. Most subjects' HLA-A and HLA-B alleles were reportedly predicted from TCR beta sequences.

Trimming took 1 base from V and 7 from J; bases not matched to a gene: 9. Germline lookup yields CDR1 SGHRS and CDR2 YFSETQ. This CDR3 comprises 16 residues. Sequenced: PBMCs. The receptor comes from a woman aged 45-60 years in good health and CMV-seronegative. The rearrangement joins TRBV5-1 to TRBJ2-1; the match to TRBD2 covers 9 bases. The CDR3: CASSLLSGRIGNEQFF. CDR3 DNA: TGCGCCAGCAGCTTGTTGAGCGGGAGGATTGGGAATGAGCAGTTCTTC.